This note documents a single T cell receptor (beta chain) sequence. Only in-frame clones appear in the TCRdb table, and some are missing; sequencing was by immunoSEQ multiplex PCR. This sample has about 96,000 clones, with 80% to 95% found just once. This specimen belongs to a study of T cell changes during pregnancy in multiple sclerosis. V shed 6 bases, J shed 8 bases, and the junction held 11 bases outside the gene matches. The CDR3 totals 14 residues. The germline V gene has CDR1 MDHEN and CDR2 SYDVKM. This chain links TRBV28 with TRBJ1-2; TRBD1 matches at 8 bases. This TCR derives from a female donor with multiple sclerosis, enrolled in a pregnancy study. Sequenced here: peripheral blood, sampled in the first trimester of pregnancy. CDR3 coding DNA: TGTGCCAGCAGACAGCCAGGGGGCGGTTTGGGCTACACCTTC. This codes for CASRQPGGGLGYTF.